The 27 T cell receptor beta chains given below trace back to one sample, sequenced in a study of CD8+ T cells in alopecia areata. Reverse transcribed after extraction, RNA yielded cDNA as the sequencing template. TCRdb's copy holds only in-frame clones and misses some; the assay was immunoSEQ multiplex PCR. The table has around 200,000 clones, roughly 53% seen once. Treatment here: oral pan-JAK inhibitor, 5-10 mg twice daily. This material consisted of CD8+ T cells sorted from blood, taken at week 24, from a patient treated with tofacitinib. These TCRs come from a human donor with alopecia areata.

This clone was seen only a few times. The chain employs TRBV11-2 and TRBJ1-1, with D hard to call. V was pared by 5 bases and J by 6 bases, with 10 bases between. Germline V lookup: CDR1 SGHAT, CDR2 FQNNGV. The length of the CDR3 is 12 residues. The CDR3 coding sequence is TGTGCCAGCAGCCCAAGGAGTTCTGAAGCTTTCTTT. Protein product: CASSPRSSEAFF.

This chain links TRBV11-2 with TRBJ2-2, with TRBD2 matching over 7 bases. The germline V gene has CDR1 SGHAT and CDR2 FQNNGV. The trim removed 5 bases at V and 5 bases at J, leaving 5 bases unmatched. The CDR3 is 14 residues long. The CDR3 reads CASSPSGRTGELFF. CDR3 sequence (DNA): TGTGCCAGCAGCCCTAGCGGACGAACCGGGGAGCTGTTTTTT.

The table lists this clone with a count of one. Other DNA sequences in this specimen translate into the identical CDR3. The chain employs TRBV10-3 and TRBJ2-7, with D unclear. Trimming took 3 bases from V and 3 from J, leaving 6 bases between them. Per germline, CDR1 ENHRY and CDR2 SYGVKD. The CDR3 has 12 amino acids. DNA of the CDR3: TGTGCCATCAGTGAAGGCAGCTACGAGCAGTACTTC. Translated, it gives CAISEGSYEQYF.

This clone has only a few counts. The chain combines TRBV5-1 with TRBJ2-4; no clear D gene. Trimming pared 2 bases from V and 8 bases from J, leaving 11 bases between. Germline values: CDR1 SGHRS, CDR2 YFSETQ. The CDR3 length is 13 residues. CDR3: CASSFRGPDIQYF. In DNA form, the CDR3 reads TGCGCCAGCAGCTTCCGCGGCCCGGACATTCAGTACTTC.

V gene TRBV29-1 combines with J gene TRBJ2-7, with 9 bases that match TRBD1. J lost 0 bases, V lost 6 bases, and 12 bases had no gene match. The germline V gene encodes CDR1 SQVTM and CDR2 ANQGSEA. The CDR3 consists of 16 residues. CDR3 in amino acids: CSVLLAGQGSSYEQYF. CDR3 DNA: TGCAGCGTCTTGTTGGCCGGACAGGGGAGCTCCTACGAGCAGTACTTC.

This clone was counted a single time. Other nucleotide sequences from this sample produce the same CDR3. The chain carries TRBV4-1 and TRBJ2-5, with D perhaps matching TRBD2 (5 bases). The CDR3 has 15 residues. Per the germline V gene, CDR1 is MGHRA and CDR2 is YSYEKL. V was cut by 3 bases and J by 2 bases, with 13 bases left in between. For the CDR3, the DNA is TGCGCCAGCAGCCACGGAAGGACGGGGCAAGAGACCCAGTACTTC. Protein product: CASSHGRTGQETQYF.

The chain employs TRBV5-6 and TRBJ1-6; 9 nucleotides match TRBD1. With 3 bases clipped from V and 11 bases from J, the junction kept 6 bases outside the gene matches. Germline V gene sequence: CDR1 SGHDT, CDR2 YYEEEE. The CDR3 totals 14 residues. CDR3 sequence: CASSWGTGSPPLHF. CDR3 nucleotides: TGTGCCAGCAGCTGGGGGACAGGGTCCCCACCCCTCCACTTT.

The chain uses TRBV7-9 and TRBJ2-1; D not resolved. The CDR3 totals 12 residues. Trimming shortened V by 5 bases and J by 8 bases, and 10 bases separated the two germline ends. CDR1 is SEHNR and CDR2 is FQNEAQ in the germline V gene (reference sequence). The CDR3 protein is CASSPTFHEQFF. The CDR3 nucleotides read TGTGCCAGCAGCCCTACTTTCCATGAGCAGTTCTTC.

For the CDR3, the DNA is TGTGCCAGCAGGCTGAGCGGGGGGGCCAATGAGCAGTTCTTC. The encoded protein is CASRLSGGANEQFF. The chain couples TRBV6-5 to TRBJ2-1; 10 bases are shared with TRBD2. The J segment lost 6 bases and the V segment lost 6 bases, leaving 5 bases of the junction unmatched. In germline, CDR1 is MNHEY, CDR2 SVGAGI. The CDR3 covers 14 residues.

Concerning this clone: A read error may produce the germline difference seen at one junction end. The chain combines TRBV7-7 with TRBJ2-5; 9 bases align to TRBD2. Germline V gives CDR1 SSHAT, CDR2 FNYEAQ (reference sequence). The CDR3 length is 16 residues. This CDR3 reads CASSLVAGDPKETQYF. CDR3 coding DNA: TGTGCTAGCAGCTTAGTAGCGGGGGATCCAAAAGAGACCCAGTACTTC.

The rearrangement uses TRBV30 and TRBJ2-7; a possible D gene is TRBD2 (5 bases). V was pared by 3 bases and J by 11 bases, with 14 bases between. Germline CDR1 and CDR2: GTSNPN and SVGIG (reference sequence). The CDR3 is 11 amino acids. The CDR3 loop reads CAWREDRVEYF. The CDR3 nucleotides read TGTGCCTGGAGGGAGGACCGGGTGGAGTACTTC. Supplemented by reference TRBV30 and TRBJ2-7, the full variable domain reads SQTIHQWPATLVQPVGSPLSLECTVEGTSNPNLYWYRQAAGRGLQLLFYSVGIGQISSEVPQNLSASRPQDRQFILSSKKLLLSDSGFYLCAWREDRVEYFGPGTRLTVT.

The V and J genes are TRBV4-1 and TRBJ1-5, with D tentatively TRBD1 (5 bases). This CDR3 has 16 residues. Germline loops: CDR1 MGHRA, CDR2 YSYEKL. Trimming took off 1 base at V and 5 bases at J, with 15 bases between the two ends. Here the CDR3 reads CASSQVAREVDQPQHF. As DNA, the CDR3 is TGCGCCAGCAGCCAAGTGGCCAGGGAGGTAGATCAGCCCCAGCATTTT.

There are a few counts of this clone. The CDR3 DNA reads as TGTGCCAGCAGCTCCGGGACGGTGAACACTGAAGCTTTCTTT. Protein: CASSSGTVNTEAFF. The chain combines TRBV13 with TRBJ1-1; D might be TRBD1 (5 bases). CDR3 length: 14 residues. CDR1 is PRHDT, CDR2 FYEKMQ, per germline (reference sequence). V gave up 4 bases and J gave up 0 bases, with 9 bases separating them.

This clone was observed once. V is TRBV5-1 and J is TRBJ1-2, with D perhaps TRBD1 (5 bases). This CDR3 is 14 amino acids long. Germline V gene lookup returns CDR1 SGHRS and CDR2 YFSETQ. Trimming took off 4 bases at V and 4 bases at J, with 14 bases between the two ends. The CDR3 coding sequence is TGCGCCAGCAGCGCCCGGGACGGGACCTATGGCTACACCTTC. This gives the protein CASSARDGTYGYTF.

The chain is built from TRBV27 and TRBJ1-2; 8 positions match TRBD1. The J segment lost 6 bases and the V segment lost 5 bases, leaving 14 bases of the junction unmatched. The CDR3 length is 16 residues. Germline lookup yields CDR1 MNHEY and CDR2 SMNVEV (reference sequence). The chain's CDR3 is CASSPRPDRGGDGYTF. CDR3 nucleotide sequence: TGTGCCAGCAGTCCACGACCCGACAGGGGAGGAGATGGCTACACCTTC.

The CDR3 coding sequence is TGCGCCAGCAGCCAATCCCCCCATGAGCAGTTCTTC. This gives the protein CASSQSPHEQFF. This rearrangement joins TRBV4-1 to TRBJ2-1; D is ambiguous. The CDR3 contains 12 residues. The germline CDR1 and CDR2 sequences are MGHRA and YSYEKL. V lost 2 bases, J lost 8 bases, and 7 bases lay in between.

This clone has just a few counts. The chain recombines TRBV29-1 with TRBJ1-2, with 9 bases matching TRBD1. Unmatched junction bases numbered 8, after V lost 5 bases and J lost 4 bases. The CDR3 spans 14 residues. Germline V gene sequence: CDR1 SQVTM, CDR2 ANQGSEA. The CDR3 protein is CSVIFTGGFYGYTF. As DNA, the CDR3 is TGCAGCGTTATTTTTACAGGGGGCTTCTATGGCTACACCTTC.

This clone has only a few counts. CDR3 nucleotide sequence: TGTGCCAGCAGTGGACCGGGTCGCTCCTACGAGCAGTACTTC. The encoded protein is CASSGPGRSYEQYF. V usage is TRBV2 and J usage is TRBJ2-7; D not resolved. The CDR3 sequence is 14 residues long. Trimming shortened V by 4 bases and J by 0 bases, and 10 bases separated the two germline ends. From germline, CDR1 is SNHLY and CDR2 FYNNEI. Combining the CDR3 with reference TRBV2 and TRBJ2-7 gives the whole variable domain EPEVTQTPSHQVTQMGQEVILRCVPISNHLYFYWYRQILGQKVEFLVSFYNNEISEKSEIFDDQFSVERPDGSNFTLKIRSTKLEDSAMYFCASSGPGRSYEQYFGPGTRLTVT.

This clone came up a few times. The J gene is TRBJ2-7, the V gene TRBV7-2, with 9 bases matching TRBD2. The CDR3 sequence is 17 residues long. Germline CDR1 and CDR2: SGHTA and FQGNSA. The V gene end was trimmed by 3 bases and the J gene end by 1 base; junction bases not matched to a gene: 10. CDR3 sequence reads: CASSLWPSGDPSYEQYF. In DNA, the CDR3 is TGTGCCAGCAGCTTGTGGCCTAGCGGGGACCCTTCCTACGAGCAGTACTTC.

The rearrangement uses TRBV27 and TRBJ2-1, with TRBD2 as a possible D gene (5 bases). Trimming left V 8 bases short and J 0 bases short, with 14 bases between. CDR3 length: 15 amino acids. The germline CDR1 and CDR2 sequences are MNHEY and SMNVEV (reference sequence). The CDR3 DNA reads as TGTGCCAGCTATGGGAGCAGGAGCTCCTACAATGAGCAGTTCTTC. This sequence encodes CASYGSRSSYNEQFF.

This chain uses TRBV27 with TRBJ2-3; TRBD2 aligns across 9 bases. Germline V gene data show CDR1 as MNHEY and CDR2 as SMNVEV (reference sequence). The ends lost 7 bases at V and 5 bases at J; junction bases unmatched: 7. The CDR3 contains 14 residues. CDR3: CASKRRGGGDTQYF. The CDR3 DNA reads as TGTGCCAGCAAGCGGCGGGGGGGCGGAGATACGCAGTATTTT.

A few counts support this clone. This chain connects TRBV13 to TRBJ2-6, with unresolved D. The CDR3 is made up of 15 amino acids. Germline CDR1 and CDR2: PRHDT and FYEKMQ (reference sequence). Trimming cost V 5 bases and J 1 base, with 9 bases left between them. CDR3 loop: CASSPARSGANVLTF. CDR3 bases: TGTGCCAGCAGCCCGGCCAGATCTGGGGCCAACGTCCTGACTTTC.

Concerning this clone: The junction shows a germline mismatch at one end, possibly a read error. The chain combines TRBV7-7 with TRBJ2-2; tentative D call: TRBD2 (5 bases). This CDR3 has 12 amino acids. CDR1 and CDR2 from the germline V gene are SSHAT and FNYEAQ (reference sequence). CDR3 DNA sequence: TGTGCTAGCAGCTTCGGGGACGGGGAGCTGTTTTTT. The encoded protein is CASSFGDGELFF.

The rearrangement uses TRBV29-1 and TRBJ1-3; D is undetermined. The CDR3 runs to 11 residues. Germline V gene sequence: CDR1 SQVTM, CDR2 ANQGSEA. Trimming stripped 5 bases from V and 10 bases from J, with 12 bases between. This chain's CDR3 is CSVPVGMTIYF. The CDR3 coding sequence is TGCAGCGTTCCTGTGGGGATGACCATATATTTT.

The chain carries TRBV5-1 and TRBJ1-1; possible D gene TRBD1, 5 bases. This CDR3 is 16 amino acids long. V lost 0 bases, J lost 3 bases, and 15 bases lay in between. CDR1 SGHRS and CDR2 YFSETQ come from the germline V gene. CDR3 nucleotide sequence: TGCGCCAGCAGCTTGGGCCAGAGGGGACGGGACACTGAAGCTTTCTTT. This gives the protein CASSLGQRGRDTEAFF.

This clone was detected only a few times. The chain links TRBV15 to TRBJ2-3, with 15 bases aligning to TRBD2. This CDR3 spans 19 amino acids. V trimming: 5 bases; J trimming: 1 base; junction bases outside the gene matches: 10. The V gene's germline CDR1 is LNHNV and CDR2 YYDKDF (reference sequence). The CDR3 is CATSYPRTSGGVGTDTQYF. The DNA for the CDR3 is TGTGCCACCAGCTACCCCCGGACTAGCGGGGGGGTGGGCACAGATACGCAGTATTTT.

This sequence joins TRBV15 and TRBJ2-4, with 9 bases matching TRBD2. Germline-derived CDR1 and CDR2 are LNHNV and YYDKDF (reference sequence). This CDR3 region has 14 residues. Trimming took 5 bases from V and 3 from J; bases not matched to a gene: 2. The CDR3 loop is CATSSRGGKNIQYF. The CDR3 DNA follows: TGTGCCACCAGCTCGCGGGGGGGCAAAAACATTCAGTACTTC.